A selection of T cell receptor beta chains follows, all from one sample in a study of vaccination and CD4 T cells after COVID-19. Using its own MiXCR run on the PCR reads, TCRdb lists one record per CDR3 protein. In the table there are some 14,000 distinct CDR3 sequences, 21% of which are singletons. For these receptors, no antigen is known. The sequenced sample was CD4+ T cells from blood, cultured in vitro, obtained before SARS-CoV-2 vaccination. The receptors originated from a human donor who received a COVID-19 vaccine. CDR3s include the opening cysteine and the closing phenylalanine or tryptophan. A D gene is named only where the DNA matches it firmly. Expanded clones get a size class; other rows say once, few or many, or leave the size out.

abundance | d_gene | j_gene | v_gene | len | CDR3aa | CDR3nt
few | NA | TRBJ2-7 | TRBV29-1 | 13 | CSAAAQMSYEQYF | TGCAGCGCAGCAGCACAAATGAGCTACGAGCAGTACTTC
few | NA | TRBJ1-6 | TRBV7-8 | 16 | CASSREGSSYNSPLHF | TGTGCCAGCAGCCGGGAGGGAAGCTCCTATAATTCACCCCTCCACTTT
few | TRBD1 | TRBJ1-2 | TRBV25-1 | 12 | CASSPGGYGYTF | TGTGCCAGCAGTCCAGGGGGTTATGGCTACACCTTC
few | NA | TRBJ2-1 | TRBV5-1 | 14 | CASSDSLGGSEQFF | TGCGCCAGCAGCGACAGTTTGGGTGGTAGTGAGCAGTTCTTC
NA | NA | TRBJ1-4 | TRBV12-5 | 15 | CASGPQGLESEKLFF | TGTGCTAGTGGCCCACAGGGCCTTGAGAGTGAAAAACTGTTTTTT
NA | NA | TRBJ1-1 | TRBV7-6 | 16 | CASSLVGSRFDTEAFF | TGTGCCAGCAGCTTAGTCGGTTCAAGATTTGACACTGAAGCTTTCTTT
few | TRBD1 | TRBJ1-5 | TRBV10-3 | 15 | CAIRPGTGRNQPQHF | TGTGCCATCAGGCCGGGGACAGGTCGGAATCAGCCCCAGCATTTT
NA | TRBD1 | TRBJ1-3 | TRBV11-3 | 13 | CASGTASGNTIYF | TGTGCCAGTGGGACAGCTTCTGGAAACACCATATATTTT
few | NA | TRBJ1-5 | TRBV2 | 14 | CASTERTVNQPQHF | TGTGCCAGCACCGAACGGACTGTGAATCAGCCCCAGCATTTT
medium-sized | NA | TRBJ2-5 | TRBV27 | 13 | CASSLSQPETQYF | TGTGCCAGCAGTTTATCACAGCCGGAGACCCAGTACTTC
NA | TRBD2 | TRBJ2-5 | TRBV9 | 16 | CASSDGTSGGAETQYF | TGTGCCAGCAGCGACGGGACTAGCGGGGGGGCGGAGACCCAGTACTTC
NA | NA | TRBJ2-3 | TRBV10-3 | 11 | CAISPRDTQYF | TGTGCCATCAGTCCAAGAGATACGCAGTATTTT
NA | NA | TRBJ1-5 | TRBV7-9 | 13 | CASSLDSNQPQHF | TGTGCCAGCAGCTTAGATAGCAATCAGCCCCAGCATTTT
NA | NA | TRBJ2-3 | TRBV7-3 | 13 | CASSLTPTDAQYF | TGTGCCAGCAGCTTAACGCCCACTGATGCGCAGTATTTT
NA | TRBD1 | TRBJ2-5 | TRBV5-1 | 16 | CASSFSPGTGGETQYF | TGCGCCAGCAGTTTCTCCCCCGGGACAGGGGGTGAGACCCAGTACTTC
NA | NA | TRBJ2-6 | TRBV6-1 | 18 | CASSRRQRETEGADVLTF | TGTGCCAGCAGTCGTCGACAGAGGGAGACGGAGGGGGCCGACGTCCTGACTTTC
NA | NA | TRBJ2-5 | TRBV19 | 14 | CASSMVAGRETQYF | TGTGCCAGTAGTATGGTGGCGGGGCGGGAGACCCAGTACTTC
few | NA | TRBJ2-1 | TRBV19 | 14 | CASSIREGAREQFF | TGTGCCAGTAGTATTAGGGAGGGGGCAAGAGAGCAGTTCTTC
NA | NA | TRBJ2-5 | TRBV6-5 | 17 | CASSYSLTRWGRETQYF | TGTGCCAGCAGTTACTCGTTGACTAGATGGGGTCGGGAGACCCAGTACTTC
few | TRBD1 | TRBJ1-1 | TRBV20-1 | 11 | CSASGGSRAFF | TGCAGTGCTTCAGGGGGAAGTAGAGCTTTCTTT
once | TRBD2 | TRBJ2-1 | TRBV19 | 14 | CASSITTGTNKQFF | TGTGCCAGTAGTATTACGACCGGGACTAATAAGCAGTTCTTC
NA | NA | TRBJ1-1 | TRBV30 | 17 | CAWSVAPLGQLNTEAFF | TGTGCCTGGAGTGTAGCCCCCCTTGGACAGCTGAACACTGAAGCTTTCTTT
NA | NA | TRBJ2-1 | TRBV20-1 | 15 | CSASSRVPLYNERFF | TGCAGTGCTAGTTCCAGGGTCCCCCTCTACAATGAGCGGTTCTTC
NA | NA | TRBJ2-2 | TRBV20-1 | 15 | CSASQGGGGTGELFF | TGCAGTGCTAGTCAGGGGGGGGGGGGCACCGGGGAGCTGTTTTTT
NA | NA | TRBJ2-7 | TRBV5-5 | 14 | CASSSTTQGPEQYF | TGTGCCAGCAGCTCAACGACTCAAGGGCCCGAGCAGTACTTC
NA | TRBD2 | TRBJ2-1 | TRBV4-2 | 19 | CASSQGASGGALRYNEQFF | TGTGCCAGCAGCCAAGGGGCTAGCGGGGGGGCATTGAGGTACAATGAGCAGTTCTTC
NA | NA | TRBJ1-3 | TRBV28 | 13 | CASSRTRGNTIYF | TGTGCCAGCAGTAGGACACGTGGAAACACCATATATTTT
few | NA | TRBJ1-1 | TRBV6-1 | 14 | CASRAPAFNTEAFF | TGTGCCAGCAGGGCCCCGGCGTTCAACACTGAAGCTTTCTTT
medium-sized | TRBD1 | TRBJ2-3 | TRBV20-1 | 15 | CSVRVGTGGTDTQYF | TGCAGTGTCAGAGTAGGGACAGGGGGCACAGATACGCAGTATTTT
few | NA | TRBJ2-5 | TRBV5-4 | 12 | CASSTDGETQYF | TGTGCCAGCAGCACGGACGGAGAGACCCAGTACTTC
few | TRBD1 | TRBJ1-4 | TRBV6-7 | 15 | CASSYAGGSQEKLFF | TGTGCCAGCAGTTACGCAGGGGGCTCGCAGGAAAAACTGTTTTTT
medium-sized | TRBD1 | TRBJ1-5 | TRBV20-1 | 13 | CSARTGSNQPQHF | TGCAGTGCTAGGACAGGGAGCAATCAGCCCCAGCATTTT
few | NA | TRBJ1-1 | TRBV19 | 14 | CASSIDRLNTEAFF | TGTGCCAGTAGTATAGATCGGCTGAACACTGAAGCTTTCTTT
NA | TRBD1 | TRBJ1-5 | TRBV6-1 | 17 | CASSTGTATYSNQPQHF | TGTGCCAGCAGCACCGGGACAGCAACTTATAGCAATCAGCCCCAGCATTTT
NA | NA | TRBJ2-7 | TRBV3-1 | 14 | CASSPTRTVYEQYF | TGTGCCAGCAGCCCCACACGGACAGTCTACGAGCAGTACTTC
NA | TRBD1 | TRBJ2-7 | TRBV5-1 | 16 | CASSLEGTGAYYEQYF | TGCGCCAGCAGCTTGGAGGGGACAGGGGCGTACTACGAGCAGTACTTC
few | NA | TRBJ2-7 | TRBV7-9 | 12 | CASSTAFSEQYF | TGTGCCAGCAGCACGGCCTTTTCGGAGCAGTACTTC
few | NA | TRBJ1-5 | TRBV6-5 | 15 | CASSYRGGRNQPQHF | TGTGCCAGCAGTTACAGGGGGGGGCGCAATCAGCCCCAGCATTTT
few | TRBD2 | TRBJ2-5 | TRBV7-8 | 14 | CASSPSGLGETQYF | TGTGCCAGCAGCCCATCGGGACTAGGGGAGACCCAGTACTTC
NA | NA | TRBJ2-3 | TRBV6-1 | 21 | CASSEALSDRYDPSRTDTQYF | TGTGCCAGCAGTGAAGCGTTAAGTGACAGATATGACCCTAGTAGGACAGATACGCAGTATTTT
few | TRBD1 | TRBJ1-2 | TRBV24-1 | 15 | CATSDAQGAYGGYTF | TGTGCCACCAGTGATGCACAGGGGGCTTATGGAGGCTACACCTTC
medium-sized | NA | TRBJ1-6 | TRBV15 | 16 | CATSSDDAGVNSPLHF | TGTGCCACCAGCAGCGACGACGCAGGAGTTAATTCACCCCTCCACTTT
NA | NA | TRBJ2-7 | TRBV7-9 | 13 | CASRRMAAYEQYF | TGTGCCAGCCGTAGGATGGCAGCCTACGAGCAGTACTTC
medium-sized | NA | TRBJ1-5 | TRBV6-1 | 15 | CASSHFVTGSGPQHF | TGTGCCAGCAGCCATTTCGTAACAGGGAGTGGGCCCCAGCATTTT
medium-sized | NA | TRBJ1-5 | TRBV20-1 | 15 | CSAIRSEGVNQPQHF | TGCAGTGCTATCCGGTCGGAGGGGGTCAATCAGCCCCAGCATTTT
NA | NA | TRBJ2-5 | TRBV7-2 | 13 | CASSLLAPETQYF | TGTGCCAGCAGCTTACTAGCGCCAGAGACCCAGTACTTC
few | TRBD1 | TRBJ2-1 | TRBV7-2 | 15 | CASSPRTGGFYEQFF | TGTGCCAGCAGCCCACGGACAGGGGGCTTCTATGAGCAGTTCTTC
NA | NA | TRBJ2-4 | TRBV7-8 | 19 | CASSFGLGGRSLAKNIQYF | TGTGCCAGCAGCTTTGGTCTCGGGGGGCGATCCCTAGCCAAAAACATTCAGTACTTC